The 25 T cell receptor beta chains presented below share a single source sample, sequenced in a study of blood T cell repertoires in COVID-19. Some clones are missing from TCRdb's copy, which holds only in-frame ones; the method was immunoSEQ multiplex PCR. The repertoire holds under 450,000 clones, with 89% as singletons. The sequenced material came from peripheral blood. The receptors derive from a woman aged 40 to 50 with COVID-19, enrolled during active disease.

V gene TRBV30 combines with J gene TRBJ2-7, with 11 bases fitting TRBD2. Germline assignment: CDR1 GTSNPN and CDR2 SVGIG (reference sequence). The CDR3 runs to 15 residues. This CDR3 reads CSAREGLAGLYEQYF. The CDR3 bases are TGTTCAGCGAGAGAAGGACTAGCGGGCCTCTACGAGCAGTACTTC.

This chain joins TRBV21-1 and TRBJ2-5; the table names TRBD2, a call not compared with the DNA. TRBV21-1 is termed a pseudogene. The CDR3 totals 20 residues. The chain's CDR3 is CASSKEKVSSGLAGMETQYF. In DNA form, the CDR3 reads TGTGCCAGCAGCAAAGAAAAGGTATCGTCTGGACTAGCGGGGATGGAGACCCAGTACTTC.

With respect to this clone: The junction does not match germline at one end; this may be a read error. The chain has TRBV19 and TRBJ2-1; D is perhaps TRBD2 (5 bases). The germline V gene has CDR1 LNHDA and CDR2 SQIVND (reference sequence). The CDR3 loop spans 16 amino acids. In nucleotides, the CDR3 is TGTGCCAGTAGTATAGACGCAGGACTTTTCTACAATGAGCAGCTCTTC. Its translation is CASSIDAGLFYNEQLF.

The chain couples TRBV5-1 to TRBJ2-1; 13 nucleotides line up with TRBD2. This CDR3 contains 18 residues. V shed 3 bases, J shed 8 bases, and the junction held 14 bases outside the gene matches. Germline V gene sequence: CDR1 SGHRS, CDR2 YFSETQ. This CDR3 reads CASSWATSGGTGVDEQFF. The CDR3 DNA is TGCGCCAGCAGCTGGGCGACTAGCGGGGGGACTGGGGTAGATGAGCAGTTCTTC.

This chain connects TRBV4-3 to TRBJ2-7; possibly TRBD1 for D (6 bases). V was trimmed by 4 bases and J by 2 bases, leaving 21 bases between them. Germline V CDR1 and CDR2: LGHNA, YSLEER. The CDR3 is 17 amino acids. The CDR3 DNA follows: TGCGCCAGCAGCCCCAATTACAGGGCTGGTGGAGCCTACGAGCAGTACTTC. It specifies CASSPNYRAGGAYEQYF.

This chain uses TRBV4-1 with TRBJ1-4, with D perhaps matching TRBD1 (5 bases). CDR3 length: 17 residues. The ends were cut back, 4 bases at V and 1 base at J, with 16 bases in the middle. CDR1 MGHRA and CDR2 YSYEKL come from the germline V gene. The CDR3 region has the DNA TGCGCCAGCAGCCGACTAGCGCAGGGAGGAACTAATGAAAAACTGTTTTTT. Translating it yields CASSRLAQGGTNEKLFF.

The V and J genes are TRBV5-3 and TRBJ2-1, with D perhaps matching TRBD2 (5 bases). Being an ORF, TRBV5-3 has a function that is uncertain. Deletions cut 4 bases from V and 6 bases from J, with 14 bases between. This CDR3 spans 14 amino acids. CDR3: CARSHVRALNEQFF. CDR3 DNA: TGTGCCAGAAGCCATGTGAGGGCCCTCAATGAGCAGTTCTTC.

This chain links TRBV6-5 with TRBJ1-2; weak D call: TRBD1 (5 bases). Germline V gene lookup returns CDR1 MNHEY and CDR2 SVGAGI. The V gene lost 5 bases and the J gene lost 4 bases, with 14 bases spanning the gap. There are 14 residues in the CDR3. CDR3 nucleotide sequence: TGTGCCAGCAGTCCCACGGAGGGGATCTATGGCTACACCTTC. It codes for CASSPTEGIYGYTF.

This chain links TRBV4-2 with TRBJ1-6; 7 bases map to TRBD1. V lost 1 base to trimming and J lost 6 bases; unmatched junction nucleotides: 3. Per the germline V gene, CDR1 is LGHNA and CDR2 is YNFKEQ. The CDR3 is made up of 15 amino acids. The CDR3, as DNA: TGTGCCAGCAGCCAAGGTAACAGGGGTAATTCACCCCTCCACTTT. It is translated as CASSQGNRGNSPLHF.

This clone was seen a single time. The CDR3 reads CATSSPAGGQDNEQFF. DNA of the CDR3: TGTGCCACCAGTTCCCCAGCGGGGGGGCAAGACAATGAGCAGTTCTTC. The J gene is TRBJ2-1, the V gene TRBV24-1; 10 nucleotides align to TRBD2. In germline, CDR1 is KGHDR, CDR2 SFDVKD. The V and J ends lost 6 bases and 5 bases, in that order; junction bases with no gene match: 9. The CDR3 has 16 residues.

The chain recombines TRBV11-2 with TRBJ1-2; maybe TRBD1 (5 bases). Trimming took off 6 bases at V and 4 bases at J, with 15 bases between the two ends. Germline V gene sequence: CDR1 SGHAT, CDR2 FQNNGV. This CDR3 has 14 amino acids. The CDR3, as DNA: TGTGCCAGCAGGCGGACATGGGATAGCTATGGCTACACCTTC. This encodes CASRRTWDSYGYTF.

V and J are TRBV25-1 and TRBJ2-1; D gene ambiguous. Per the germline V gene, CDR1 is MGHDK and CDR2 is SYGVNS. The CDR3 loop spans 16 amino acids. V lost 6 bases and J lost 0, with 15 bases in between. CDR3 loop: CASSLRTTTSYNEQFF. In DNA, the CDR3 is TGTGCCAGCAGCCTACGTACTACTACCTCCTACAATGAGCAGTTCTTC.

The CDR3 loop is CASSLRRQGRMSKNIQYF. The CDR3 region has the DNA TGTGCCAGCAGCCTAAGACGACAGGGAAGAATGTCCAAAAACATTCAGTACTTC. The rearrangement uses TRBV7-2 and TRBJ2-4; 7 positions match TRBD1. CDR3 size: 18 residues. CDR1 and CDR2 from the germline V gene are SGHTA and FQGNSA. V shed 5 bases, J shed 2 bases, and the junction held 15 bases outside the gene matches.

The chain couples TRBV6-2 or TRBV6-3 to TRBJ2-1; perhaps TRBD1 as D (6 bases). The V end lost 2 bases, the J end lost 7 bases, and 15 bases lay between the germline ends. This CDR3 is 15 amino acids long. Germline V gene lookup returns CDR1 MNHEY and CDR2 SVGEGT. CDR3 sequence (DNA): TGTGCCAGCAGTTACAGTGGGGGCGCTTTGAATGAGCAGTTCTTC. Its protein product is CASSYSGGALNEQFF.

This clone showed up just once. The V gene is TRBV19, the J gene TRBJ1-5; TRBD1 matches 11 bases. CDR3 length: 14 amino acids. CDR1 is LNHDA and CDR2 is SQIVND in the germline V gene (reference sequence). Trimming cost V 5 bases and J 7 bases; bases outside gene matches: 4. CDR3 sequence: CASSVGQGVQPQHF. The CDR3 DNA reads as TGTGCCAGTAGTGTGGGACAGGGGGTACAGCCCCAGCATTTT.

This clone has a single count. The chain employs TRBV9 and TRBJ2-7, with no clear D. The ends were cut back, 0 bases at V and 1 base at J, with 8 bases in the middle. This CDR3 is built from 14 residues. From germline, CDR1 is SGDLS and CDR2 YYNGEE. The CDR3 is CASSVGSLSYEQYF. The CDR3 DNA reads TGTGCCAGCAGCGTAGGGAGCTTGTCCTACGAGCAGTACTTC.

The chain links TRBV6-5 to TRBJ1-2, with D possibly being TRBD1 (6 bases). CDR3 length: 14 amino acids. The V end lost 0 bases, the J end lost 1 base, and 6 bases lay between the germline ends. The V gene's germline CDR1 is MNHEY and CDR2 SVGAGI. This CDR3 is CASSYSGHNYGYTF. Written as DNA, the CDR3 is TGTGCCAGCAGTTACTCGGGACATAACTATGGCTACACCTTC.

This chain links TRBV28 with TRBJ1-2, with TRBD1 matching 7 bases. Trimming took 3 bases from V and 13 from J; bases not matched to a gene: 8. The V gene's germline CDR1 is MDHEN and CDR2 SYDVKM. The CDR3 runs to 12 residues. CDR3 residues: CASSLATGRATF. DNA for the CDR3: TGTGCCAGCAGTTTGGCGACAGGGAGAGCCACCTTC.

Here the CDR3 reads CASSLKYSRGYTF. The CDR3 DNA follows: TGTGCCAGCAGCTTGAAGTACAGTCGGGGCTACACCTTC. The V and J genes are TRBV5-4 and TRBJ1-2; D unclear. The CDR3 length is 13 residues. Trimming removed 1 base at V and 8 bases at J, with 12 bases between. The germline V gene encodes CDR1 SGHNT and CDR2 YYREEE (reference sequence).

The chain couples TRBV2 to TRBJ1-2, with D maybe TRBD1 (6 bases). Germline CDR1 reads SNHLY; CDR2 reads FYNNEI. This CDR3 is 15 amino acids long. V was shortened by 6 bases and J by 0 bases, with 14 bases between the two germline ends. Written as DNA, the CDR3 is TGTGCCAGCAGGGACAGTTCTACTTCTAACTATGGCTACACCTTC. This sequence encodes CASRDSSTSNYGYTF.

The rearrangement joins TRBV2 to TRBJ2-1, with 9 bases matching TRBD2. The CDR3 is 13 residues long. Germline lookup yields CDR1 SNHLY and CDR2 FYNNEI. J was trimmed by 5 bases and V by 7 bases; bases with no gene match: 3. CDR3 protein: CASTRLADNEQFF. Written as DNA, the CDR3 is TGTGCCAGCACACGACTAGCGGACAATGAGCAGTTCTTC.

This clone occurred once. This sequence joins TRBV7-9 and TRBJ1-2; 9 bases fit TRBD1. The trim removed 5 bases at V and 2 bases at J, leaving 12 bases unmatched. This CDR3 contains 17 residues. Germline loops: CDR1 SEHNR, CDR2 FQNEAQ (reference sequence). In DNA form, the CDR3 reads TGTGCCAGCAGCCTTGGGACAGGGCAAAGTGGGAACTATGGCTACACCTTC. Its translation: CASSLGTGQSGNYGYTF.

Only one count was recorded for this clone. The chain is built from TRBV28 and TRBJ1-2; 7 bases are shared with TRBD1. Trimming removed 6 bases from V and 3 bases from J; junction bases left unmatched: 7. Germline CDR1 MDHEN, CDR2 SYDVKM. CDR3 length: 14 amino acids. CDR3 nucleotide sequence: TGTGCCAGCAGCGGGACAGAAATATACTATGGCTACACCTTC. It yields the protein CASSGTEIYYGYTF.

J is TRBJ2-1 and V is TRBV21-1; the table names TRBD2, a call not compared with the DNA. TRBV21-1 is a pseudogene. The CDR3 consists of 18 residues. The CDR3 nucleotides read TGTGCCAGCAGCAAAAGACTAGCGGGGGGGCGCTCCTACAATGAGCAGTTCTTC. Protein sequence: CASSKRLAGGRSYNEQFF.

V and J are TRBV4-3 and TRBJ1-2; D is unresolved. Germline V gene data show CDR1 as LGHNA and CDR2 as YSLEER. The CDR3 is made up of 18 amino acids. Trimming left V 0 bases short and J 1 base short, with 18 bases between. The CDR3 reads CASSQDPSRVAGNYGYTF. The CDR3 bases are TGCGCCAGCAGCCAAGATCCTAGCCGGGTGGCAGGTAACTATGGCTACACCTTC.